The rows below give T cell receptor beta chains drawn from one sample of a study of T cell responses to AZD1222 COVID-19 vaccine. Profiled with immunoSEQ multiplex PCR; TCRdb holds only in-frame clones, not every one. There are under 150,000 clones in the sample; 85% to 95% occur only once, and 1.5% to 2% lies in the top ten. The source material was peripheral blood, sampled on day 0 of AZD1222 vaccination. The origin of the receptors is an adult in good health. Each CDR3 is given with its conserved first and last residue. The D gene is left open where the match is weak. A clone size is listed for some rows: how often the clone was seen (once, few, many), or a class if it is expanded.

v_gene,d_gene,j_gene,abundance,CDR3nt,CDR3aa
TRBV5-1,TRBD2,TRBJ2-1,-,TGCGCCAGCAGTCCTGGACTAGCGGGCCCTGGGGGATACAATGAGCAGTTCTTC,CASSPGLAGPGGYNEQFF
TRBV2,TRBD1,TRBJ1-2,-,TGTGCCAGCACCCGGGACAGCAACTATGGCTACACCTTC,CASTRDSNYGYTF
TRBV11-2,-,TRBJ2-6,-,TGTGCCAGCAGACAACCGGGACGGAACTCTGGGGCCAACGTCCTGACTTTC,CASRQPGRNSGANVLTF
TRBV29-1,TRBD1,TRBJ1-2,few,TGCAGCGGACAGGGGCCCTCCGTCGCGGGTGGCTACACCTTC,CSGQGPSVAGGYTF
TRBV5-5,-,TRBJ1-2,-,TGTGCCAGCAGGCGAGGGGGGAACTATGGCTACACCTTC,CASRRGGNYGYTF
TRBV12-5,-,TRBJ1-2,-,TGTGCTAGTGGTTTGCCCACAGGACGGGATGGCTACACCTTC,CASGLPTGRDGYTF
TRBV6-5,TRBD1,TRBJ1-6,-,TGTGCCAGCAGTTTACTACAGGGGAATTCACCCCTCCACTTT,CASSLLQGNSPLHF
TRBV5-6,-,TRBJ1-5,few,TGTGCCAGCAGCTTGGAATCCGCTCAGCCCCAGCATTTT,CASSLESAQPQHF
TRBV4-2,TRBD2,TRBJ2-3,-,TGTGCCAGCAGCCCCCGGGAAGGTGGCGGGAGGAGCACAGATACGCAGTATTTT,CASSPREGGGRSTDTQYF
TRBV3-1/TRBV3-2,-,TRBJ1-3,-,TGTGCCAGCAGCCAAGACTGGCTTTCTGGAAACACCATATATTTT,CASSQDWLSGNTIYF
TRBV7-8,-,TRBJ2-5,-,TGTGCCAGCAGCTTAGAGTACCGCTACCAAGAGACCCAGTACTTC,CASSLEYRYQETQYF
TRBV28,TRBD1,TRBJ2-7,-,TGTGCCAGCAGCCGACTTGGACAGGGTACGAAGCAGTACTTC,CASSRLGQGTKQYF
TRBV19,-,TRBJ2-3,-,TGTGCCAGTAGTAAAGTCAGGGGAGCAGATACGCAGTATTTT,CASSKVRGADTQYF
TRBV5-6,TRBD1,TRBJ1-4,-,TGTGCCAGCAGCAGGGACAGGGGGCACAAGAATGAAAAACTGTTTTTT,CASSRDRGHKNEKLFF
TRBV19,-,TRBJ1-5,-,TGTGCCAGTAGTACCCGAATTAAGGGCAATCAGCCCCAGCATTTT,CASSTRIKGNQPQHF
TRBV2,-,TRBJ1-2,-,TGTGCCAGCAGTGAGGGGGGGCGAGGCTACACCTTC,CASSEGGRGYTF
TRBV28,-,TRBJ2-6,-,TGTGCCAGCAGTGCCCGACGGTCTGGGGCCAACGTCCTGACTTTC,CASSARRSGANVLTF
TRBV7-2,TRBD2,TRBJ2-5,once,TGTGCCAGCAGCCGGACTAGCCTCCAAGAGACCCAGTACTTC,CASSRTSLQETQYF
TRBV5-1,-,TRBJ2-2,-,TGCGCCAGCAGCTTGGAACAGGGAGGCACCGGGGAGCTGTTTTTT,CASSLEQGGTGELFF
TRBV5-4,TRBD2,TRBJ2-3,-,TGTGCCGCCGGGACTAGCGGGATATCCACAGATACGCAGTATTTT,CAAGTSGISTDTQYF
TRBV6-5,-,TRBJ2-1,few,TGTGCCAGCGCTCCGGGGACGTACAATGAGCAGTTCTTC,CASAPGTYNEQFF
TRBV5-4,-,TRBJ1-1,-,TGTGCCAGCAGCTCCCATAGGGGAGAGACTGAAGCTTTCTTT,CASSSHRGETEAFF
TRBV7-2,TRBD1,TRBJ2-7,-,TGTGCCAGCAGCTTATTGGGACAGGAGTACTCCTACGAGCAGTACTTC,CASSLLGQEYSYEQYF